One and the same sample provided the 30 T cell receptor beta chains below, sequenced in a study of regulatory T cells in long-lasting Graves disease. As to time point: newly diagnosed GD, antithyroid drugs for less than 3 months. Researchers made the TCR library from RNA that was extracted from PBMCs. Assembly of TCR beta libraries relied on iRepertoire HTBI primers together with Arm-PCR of CDR3 regions. TCRdb used MiXCR to reprocess the multiplex PCR reads, holding one entry per CDR3 protein. This sample yields around 500,000 distinct CDR3 sequences, of which around 12% are seen a single time; roughly 9.3% belongs to the top ten. Another study also made use of these data, one on T cells in Graves' hyperthyroidism and ophthalmopathy.

The specimen was peripheral blood mononuclear cells (PBMCs), collected at new diagnosis, from a patient treated with antithyroid drugs. These receptors originate from a woman in her 30s with Graves disease.

Of note for this clonotype: A much larger clonotype is one base distant, so this may be a read error. The J gene is TRBJ2-7, the V gene TRBV2, with 11 bases identical to TRBD2. There are 15 residues in the CDR3. The ends lost 7 bases at V and 6 bases at J; junction bases unmatched: 11. From germline, CDR1 is SNHLY and CDR2 FYNNEI. The CDR3, as DNA: TGTGCCAGCATCCGGAGACTAGCGGGAACTCTCGAGCAGTACTTC. Its translation is CASIRRLAGTLEQYF.

This clonotype was counted many times. As DNA, the CDR3 is TGTGCCAGTTCTTCGCAGTCGGCAGATACGCAGTATTTT. Translated: CASSSQSADTQYF. This chain links TRBV19 with TRBJ2-3; D is uncertain. Germline loops: CDR1 LNHDA, CDR2 SQIVND (reference sequence). There are 13 residues in the CDR3. Deletions cut 8 bases from V and 4 bases from J, with 13 bases between.

The chain couples TRBV19 to TRBJ2-7; the D gene could be TRBD1 or TRBD2 (6 bases each). Germline V gene lookup returns CDR1 LNHDA and CDR2 SQIVND (reference sequence). The length of the CDR3 is 14 residues. V was pared by 5 bases and J by 3 bases, with 14 bases between. CDR3 sequence: CASSLTGTDYEQYF. The DNA of the CDR3 is TGTGCCAGTAGTTTAACAGGGACTGACTACGAGCAGTACTTC. The variable domain in full, with the rest retrieved from reference TRBV19 and TRBJ2-7, is DGGITQSPKYLFRKEGQNVTLSCEQNLNHDAMYWYRQDPGQGLRLIYYSQIVNDFQKGDIAEGYSVSREKKESFPLTVTSAQKNPTAFYLCASSLTGTDYEQYFGPGTRLTVT.

This clonotype was counted many times. The gene calls are TRBV27 and TRBJ2-1; TRBD2 agrees at 8 bases. Germline CDR1 is MNHEY and CDR2 is SMNVEV (reference sequence). This CDR3 has 21 residues. V shed 3 bases and J 2 bases; nucleotides not matched to a gene: 21. In nucleotides, the CDR3 is TGTGCCAGCAGTTTTAACGGACCGGGACTAGAGGGACTGGGGACCTACAATGAGCAGTTCTTC. Its translation is CASSFNGPGLEGLGTYNEQFF.

This clonotype was counted at least ten times. This chain uses TRBV6-2 or TRBV6-3 with TRBJ2-3; TRBD1 is a possible D gene (6 bases). Germline CDR1 reads MNHEY; CDR2 reads SVGEGT. Trimming shortened V by 6 bases and J by 1 base, and 8 bases separated the two germline ends. The CDR3 consists of 13 residues. CDR3 sequence (DNA): TGTGCCAGCAGGGACAGCCGCACAGATACGCAGTATTTT. Its translation is CASRDSRTDTQYF.

This clonotype showed up just a few times. The chain links TRBV11-2 to TRBJ1-1, with unresolved D. Trimming pared 2 bases from V and 2 bases from J, leaving 9 bases between. In germline, CDR1 is SGHAT, CDR2 FQNNGV. This CDR3 has 14 residues. The DNA of the CDR3 is TGTGCCAGCAGCTTAAATGGAATAAACACTGAAGCTTTCTTT. Translation: CASSLNGINTEAFF.

In its sample, this clonotype was seen many times. V usage is TRBV9 and J usage is TRBJ1-2; 12 bases line up with TRBD1. V lost 2 bases to trimming and J lost 6 bases; unmatched junction nucleotides: 5. CDR3 length: 15 amino acids. Germline CDR1 SGDLS, CDR2 YYNGEE. The CDR3 loop is CASSVPGQGADGYTF. The CDR3 DNA follows: TGTGCCAGCAGCGTGCCGGGACAGGGGGCGGATGGCTACACCTTC.

This clonotype was seen ten or more times. The chain links TRBV20-1 to TRBJ2-1; no clear D gene. Germline V lookup: CDR1 DFQATT, CDR2 SNEGSKA (reference sequence). Trimming removed 0 bases at V and 1 base at J, with 16 bases between. The CDR3 loop spans 17 amino acids. Here the CDR3 reads CSARDLNKAASYNEQFF. The CDR3 coding sequence is TGCAGTGCTAGAGATCTTAATAAGGCGGCGTCCTACAATGAGCAGTTCTTC.

This clonotype was detected many times. The gene calls are TRBV19 and TRBJ1-4, with D uncertain. CDR1 LNHDA and CDR2 SQIVND come from the germline V gene (reference sequence). The CDR3 totals 13 residues. The V end lost 3 bases, the J end lost 4 bases, and 6 bases lay between the germline ends. CDR3: CASSMDDNEKLFF. CDR3 nucleotide sequence: TGTGCCAGTAGTATGGATGATAATGAAAAACTGTTTTTT.

This clonotype has a count of ten or more. The chain recombines TRBV12-3 or TRBV12-4 with TRBJ1-1; D perhaps matches TRBD1 (6 bases). The V gene lost 4 bases and the J gene lost 4 bases, with 13 bases spanning the gap. The CDR3 sequence is 14 residues long. This CDR3 is CASSSQGGSTEAFF. Written as DNA, the CDR3 is TGTGCCAGCAGTTCACAGGGAGGATCCACTGAAGCTTTCTTT.

As regards this clonotype: The limits of the CDR3 on the DNA are not certain, so only TCRdb's listed CDR3 is given. The rearrangement uses TRBV12-3 or TRBV12-4 and TRBJ2-4. The length of the CDR3 is 24 amino acids, counting both ends. The CDR3 here is CASTNQTSMYLCASSFINKNIQYF.

Only a few counts were recorded for this clonotype. V usage is TRBV20-1 and J usage is TRBJ2-1, with D possibly being TRBD1 (6 bases). Trimming took 6 bases from V and 4 from J, leaving 10 bases between them. This CDR3 region has 12 residues. Germline values: CDR1 DFQATT, CDR2 SNEGSKA (reference sequence). CDR3 sequence: CSARTEYNEQFF. CDR3 in DNA: TGCAGTGCCAGGACAGAGTACAATGAGCAGTTCTTC.

This clonotype was counted only a few times. The V and J genes are TRBV29-1 and TRBJ1-2; 10 positions match TRBD1. Germline values: CDR1 SQVTM, CDR2 ANQGSEA. With 5 bases clipped from V and 3 bases from J, the junction kept 21 bases outside the gene matches. This CDR3 has 19 residues. CDR3 in amino acids: CSVWGVIGQRDRGDYGYTF. CDR3 DNA: TGCAGCGTTTGGGGGGTTATTGGCCAAAGGGACAGGGGAGACTATGGCTACACCTTC.

In its sample, this clonotype was seen many times. This sequence joins TRBV11-2 and TRBJ2-7, with TRBD1 matching 8 bases. Germline V lookup: CDR1 SGHAT, CDR2 FQNNGV. The ends lost 5 bases at V and 0 bases at J; junction bases unmatched: 6. The CDR3 loop spans 15 amino acids. Here the CDR3 reads CASSEGQASSYEQYF. The DNA for the CDR3 is TGTGCCAGCAGCGAGGGACAGGCGAGCTCCTACGAGCAGTACTTC.

A word on this clonotype: This sequence may be a read error, since a much larger clone differs from it by one base. CDR3 DNA: TGTGCCATCAGTGAGAATGGGGGGTTAAATGAGCAGTACTTC. It yields the protein CAISENGGLNEQYF. This chain links TRBV10-3 with TRBJ2-7; D possibly corresponds to TRBD2 (6 bases). This CDR3 region has 14 residues. CDR1 and CDR2 (germline): ENHRY, SYGVKD. The V gene lost 2 bases and the J gene lost 7 bases, with 15 bases spanning the gap.

V usage is TRBV9 and J usage is TRBJ2-7; no clear D gene. Germline V lookup: CDR1 SGDLS, CDR2 YYNGEE. Between the trimmed V and J ends, which lost 3 bases and 1 base, there was a span of 11 bases. The CDR3 length is 14 residues. In DNA, the CDR3 is TGTGCCAGCAGCGCGAGCTCGAGATCCTACGAGCAGTACTTC. This encodes CASSASSRSYEQYF.

This clonotype was observed at least ten times. The rearrangement links TRBV7-9 to TRBJ2-1, with 7 bases that match TRBD2. This CDR3 region has 16 residues. Germline CDR1 SEHNR, CDR2 FQNEAQ (reference sequence). The V segment lost 4 bases and the J segment 0 bases; nucleotides outside the gene matches: 6. In DNA form, the CDR3 reads TGTGCCAGCAGCTACCCCGGCGGGAGCTCCTACAATGAGCAGTTCTTC. This encodes CASSYPGGSSYNEQFF. The full variable domain, with the rest looked up from reference TRBV7-9 and TRBJ2-1, is DTGVSQNPRHKITKRGQNVTFRCDPISEHNRLYWYRQTLGQGPEFLTYFQNEAQLEKSRLLSDRFSAERPKGSFSTLEIQRTEQGDSAMYLCASSYPGGSSYNEQFFGPGTRLTVL.

This chain joins TRBV24-1 and TRBJ2-7; a possible D gene is TRBD2 (5 bases). The V and J ends lost 3 bases and 5 bases respectively, with 7 bases between them. CDR3 length: 12 residues. Germline CDR1 and CDR2: KGHDR and SFDVKD. CDR3 in amino acids: CATSDPGDEQYF. CDR3 nucleotide sequence: TGTGCCACCAGTGATCCCGGGGACGAGCAGTACTTC.

The rearrangement uses TRBV7-3 and TRBJ1-1; D gene ambiguous. Germline CDR1 reads SGHTA; CDR2 reads FQGTGA. This CDR3 comprises 11 residues. V shed 8 bases and J shed 1 base, with 5 bases lying between them. The DNA for the CDR3 is TGTGCCAGCGTGCGGAACACTGAAGCTTTCTTT. It yields the protein CASVRNTEAFF.

This clonotype showed up just a few times. The chain carries TRBV24-1 and TRBJ1-5; TRBD1 might be the D (5 bases). V lost 3 bases and J lost 6, with 14 bases in between. The CDR3 contains 15 residues. From germline, CDR1 is KGHDR and CDR2 SFDVKD. The CDR3 DNA follows: TGTGCCACCAGTGATGCGGGGCAGGGCCCTCAGCCCCAGCATTTT. It encodes CATSDAGQGPQPQHF.

This clonotype came up a few times. The rearrangement links TRBV30 to TRBJ2-7; 7 positions agree with TRBD1. Germline trimming cut 4 bases from V and 2 bases from J; bases unmatched to any gene: 2. The CDR3 spans 12 residues. The germline gives CDR1 GTSNPN, CDR2 SVGIG (reference sequence). The CDR3 here is CAWTGGPYEQYF. In DNA, the CDR3 is TGTGCCTGGACAGGGGGTCCCTACGAGCAGTACTTC.

Many counts were recorded for this clonotype. The J gene is TRBJ1-5, the V gene TRBV10-3; D might be TRBD1 (6 bases). V was pared by 3 bases and J by 4 bases, with 16 bases between. Germline V gives CDR1 ENHRY, CDR2 SYGVKD. This CDR3 spans 16 amino acids. CDR3 in DNA: TGTGCCATCAGTGACGGAGGGGGACTAGGGAATCAGCCCCAGCATTTT. It encodes CAISDGGGLGNQPQHF.

This clonotype was detected a few times. The DNA of the CDR3 is TGTGCCAGCAGCTTAGGCGAGGCTAGCGGGAGAGATGAGCAGTTCTTC. Amino acid sequence: CASSLGEASGRDEQFF. This chain uses TRBV13 with TRBJ2-1, with 10 bases lining up with TRBD2. J was trimmed by 8 bases and V by 0 bases; bases with no gene match: 7. The CDR3 extends over 16 amino acids. Germline assignment: CDR1 PRHDT and CDR2 FYEKMQ (reference sequence).

Regarding this clonotype: Sequence at one end of the junction differs from germline and may be a read error. This rearrangement joins TRBV27 to TRBJ2-1; D might be TRBD1 (6 bases). The CDR3 has 14 residues. CDR1 MNHEY and CDR2 SMNVEV come from the germline V gene (reference sequence). The CDR3, as DNA: TGTGCCAGCAGTTTTCAGGGGCCTAACAATGAGCGGTTCTTC. Translated: CASSFQGPNNERFF.

This chain links TRBV4-1 with TRBJ2-1; 9 positions agree with TRBD2. CDR1 MGHRA and CDR2 YSYEKL come from the germline V gene. This CDR3 region has 15 residues. Trimming removed 0 bases from V and 7 bases from J; junction bases left unmatched: 4. For the CDR3, the DNA is TGCGCCAGCAGCCAAGAGGGACTAGCCCCGAATGAGCAGTTCTTC. It is translated as CASSQEGLAPNEQFF.

This clonotype was detected ten times or more. The V gene is TRBV6-2 or TRBV6-3, the J gene TRBJ2-7, with 11 bases lining up with TRBD1. In germline, CDR1 is MNHEY, CDR2 SVGEGT. CDR3 size: 14 residues. Trimming cost V 6 bases and J 2 bases; bases outside gene matches: 3. CDR3 sequence: CASSPDRGPYEQYF. CDR3 nucleotide sequence: TGTGCCAGCAGCCCGGACAGGGGGCCCTACGAGCAGTACTTC.

Many counts were recorded for this clonotype. The rearrangement uses TRBV28 and TRBJ2-2; D perhaps matches TRBD1 (5 bases). Trimming shortened V by 6 bases and J by 5 bases, and 16 bases separated the two germline ends. The CDR3 totals 15 residues. In germline, CDR1 is MDHEN, CDR2 SYDVKM. This CDR3 reads CASSRRAPNTGELFF. The CDR3 region has the DNA TGTGCCAGCAGCCGCAGGGCCCCAAATACCGGGGAGCTGTTTTTT.

In its sample, this clonotype was seen a few times. The V call is TRBV20-1, the J call TRBJ2-7, with 11 bases that match TRBD1. CDR1 and CDR2 (germline): DFQATT, SNEGSKA (reference sequence). Unmatched junction bases numbered 3, after V lost 3 bases and J lost 2 bases. The CDR3 totals 14 residues. In DNA, the CDR3 is TGCAGTGCTAGCCGGGACAGGGGGACCTACGAGCAGTACTTC. Protein: CSASRDRGTYEQYF.

The chain carries TRBV19 and TRBJ2-3; D may be TRBD2 (6 bases). This CDR3 has 15 amino acids. From germline, CDR1 is LNHDA and CDR2 SQIVND (reference sequence). The germline V and J ends were trimmed by 8 bases and 0 bases, with 15 bases remaining between them. In DNA form, the CDR3 reads TGTGCCAGTTCCACTAGCTTCCGGAGCACAGATACGCAGTATTTT. Amino acids: CASSTSFRSTDTQYF.

The table lists this clonotype with a few counts. Sequence at one end of the junction differs from germline and may be a read error. The genes are TRBV12-3 or TRBV12-4 and TRBJ1-6; D gene uncertain. The CDR3 contains 12 residues. The CDR3: CTSSFGNSPLHF. CDR3 in DNA: TGTACCAGCAGTTTTGGGAACTCACCCCTCCACTTT.